A single sample gave rise to the 26 T cell receptor beta chains below, sequenced in a study of blood T cells in healthy people across ages. Alongside a J-beta primer mix, a sample-barcoded 5' primer served in a second PCR lasting roughly 7 to 12 cycles. Each CDR3 protein gets one entry after TCRdb re-called the 5' RACE reads with MiXCR. The table has under 750,000 distinct CDR3 sequences, 45% to 55% seen once; the top ten hold around 23%. Specimen: blood. Every receptor here comes from a man of 80 years or more in good health.

This clonotype was counted between two and nine times. The chain is built from TRBV6-5 and TRBJ1-6; 7 bases align to TRBD1. The J segment lost 6 bases and the V segment lost 8 bases, leaving 10 bases of the junction unmatched. CDR1 is MNHEY, CDR2 SVGAGI, per germline. The CDR3 is 15 amino acids. The CDR3 coding sequence is TGTGCCAGCGGCACGGGGACAGCTTTTAATTCACCCCTCCACTTT. This codes for CASGTGTAFNSPLHF.

This chain connects TRBV7-3 to TRBJ2-3; D is possibly TRBD1 (5 bases). CDR3 length equals 14 residues. Trimming cost V 2 bases and J 5 bases, with 11 bases left between them. Germline V lookup: CDR1 SGHTA, CDR2 FQGTGA. In DNA, the CDR3 is TGTGCCAGCAGCTTAGGGCCCCAGGGAGATACGCAGTATTTT. Encoded protein: CASSLGPQGDTQYF.

The DNA for the CDR3 is TGTGCCAGCTCACCCGGGCTAGTTCCTGATGAGCAGTTCTTC. Encoded protein: CASSPGLVPDEQFF. The genes are TRBV18 and TRBJ2-1, with unresolved D. Per germline, CDR1 KGHSH and CDR2 LQKENI. The CDR3 covers 14 residues. V was clipped by 3 bases and J by 8 bases, with 14 bases between them.

CDR3 in amino acids: CASSPQANEKLFF. In nucleotides, the CDR3 is TGTGCCAGCAGCCCGCAGGCTAATGAAAAACTGTTTTTT. The J gene is TRBJ1-4, the V gene TRBV3-1; D not certain. Trimming shortened V by 4 bases and J by 3 bases, and 6 bases separated the two germline ends. There are 13 residues in the CDR3. In germline, CDR1 is LGHDT, CDR2 YNNKEL (reference sequence).

The chain employs TRBV12-3 or TRBV12-4 and TRBJ2-1, with D unresolved. Between the trimmed V and J ends, which lost 6 bases and 6 bases, there was a span of 15 bases. The CDR3 loop spans 14 amino acids. In DNA form, the CDR3 reads TGTGCCAGCAGCGGGTGGGGTTCGGGCAATGAGCAGTTCTTC. It translates to CASSGWGSGNEQFF.

This chain links TRBV7-2 with TRBJ2-3; 7 bases fit TRBD2. Germline loops: CDR1 SGHTA, CDR2 FQGNSA. This CDR3 is built from 16 residues. V trimming: 1 base; J trimming: 4 bases; junction bases outside the gene matches: 8. CDR3 sequence: CASSLGGGRAPDTQYF. The CDR3 DNA follows: TGTGCCAGCAGCTTAGGGGGCGGGAGAGCTCCAGATACGCAGTATTTT. Together with reference TRBV7-2 and TRBJ2-3, the CDR3 gives the full variable domain: GAGVSQSPSNKVTEKGKDVELRCDPISGHTALYWYRQSLGQGLEFLIYFQGNSAPDKSGLPSDRFSAERTGGSVSTLTIQRTQQEDSAVYLCASSLGGGRAPDTQYFGPGTRLTVL.

The table lists this clonotype with many counts. This chain joins TRBV6-5 and TRBJ2-7; D remains unclear. Trimming pared 2 bases from V and 4 bases from J, leaving 9 bases between. CDR1 is MNHEY, CDR2 SVGAGI, per germline. This CDR3 is built from 13 residues. The CDR3 region is CASSYDPGYEQYF. The CDR3 nucleotides read TGTGCCAGCAGTTACGATCCAGGTTACGAGCAGTACTTC.

This clonotype has just a few counts. The chain carries TRBV6-5 and TRBJ1-5; D is undetermined. V lost 5 bases and J lost 6, with 11 bases in between. The germline V gene encodes CDR1 MNHEY and CDR2 SVGAGI. The CDR3 sequence is 13 residues long. CDR3 DNA: TGTGCCAGCAGTCTCAAGGACCGTCAGCCCCAGCATTTT. It yields the protein CASSLKDRQPQHF.

The chain carries TRBV7-2 and TRBJ2-2; D is unclear. The V and J ends lost 5 bases and 7 bases respectively, with 20 bases between them. From germline, CDR1 is SGHTA and CDR2 FQGNSA. CDR3 size: 16 residues. CDR3 protein: CASSPRNGVVGGELFF. The CDR3 coding sequence is TGTGCCAGCAGCCCTCGAAACGGTGTCGTTGGCGGGGAGCTGTTTTTT.

This clonotype was counted only a few times. The CDR3 here is CASSPLEGRNEQFF. In nucleotides, the CDR3 is TGTGCCAGCTCACCACTCGAGGGTCGCAATGAGCAGTTCTTC. V gene TRBV18 combines with J gene TRBJ2-1, with D perhaps TRBD2 (5 bases). The germline V gene encodes CDR1 KGHSH and CDR2 LQKENI. This CDR3 contains 14 residues. Trimming left V 1 base short and J 6 bases short, with 10 bases between. Supplemented by reference TRBV18 and TRBJ2-1, the full variable domain reads NAGVMQNPRHLVRRRGQEARLRCSPMKGHSHVYWYRQLPEEGLKFMVYLQKENIIDESGMPKERFSAEFPKEGPSILRIQQVVRGDSAAYFCASSPLEGRNEQFFGPGTRLTVL.

This chain links TRBV7-9 with TRBJ2-7; no reliable D call. The CDR3 has 15 residues. The ends were cut back, 0 bases at V and 4 bases at J, with 13 bases in the middle. CDR1 SEHNR and CDR2 FQNEAQ come from the germline V gene (reference sequence). The CDR3 loop is CASSLAKYQQYEQYF. The CDR3 nucleotides are TGTGCCAGCAGCTTAGCGAAGTATCAGCAGTACGAGCAGTACTTC. Filled out from reference TRBV7-9 and TRBJ2-7, the complete variable domain reads DTGVSQNPRHKITKRGQNVTFRCDPISEHNRLYWYRQTLGQGPEFLTYFQNEAQLEKSRLLSDRFSAERPKGSFSTLEIQRTEQGDSAMYLCASSLAKYQQYEQYFGPGTRLTVT.

This clonotype has a handful of counts. V usage is TRBV7-2 and J usage is TRBJ2-4; D not certain. The V and J ends lost 4 bases and 2 bases respectively, with 21 bases between them. This CDR3 region has 18 residues. From germline, CDR1 is SGHTA and CDR2 FQGNSA. CDR3 protein: CASSSGIEPSRTKNIQYF. CDR3 DNA: TGTGCCAGCAGCTCAGGAATAGAACCCAGCAGGACCAAAAACATTCAGTACTTC. The full variable domain, rest sourced from reference TRBV7-2 and TRBJ2-4, is GAGVSQSPSNKVTEKGKDVELRCDPISGHTALYWYRQSLGQGLEFLIYFQGNSAPDKSGLPSDRFSAERTGGSVSTLTIQRTQQEDSAVYLCASSSGIEPSRTKNIQYFGAGTRLSVL.

The count of this clonotype is one. The junction departs from the called germline gene at one end, perhaps through a read error. The chain joins TRBV25-1 to TRBJ2-7; possibly TRBD2 for D (5 bases). Germline CDR1 is MGHDK and CDR2 is SYGVNS. This CDR3 spans 13 amino acids. As DNA, the CDR3 is TGTGTCAGCAGAGGGTTCCCCTCCTACGAGCAGTACTTC. This sequence encodes CVSRGFPSYEQYF.

A remark on this clonotype: One junction end disagrees with the germline gene, perhaps due to a read error. The rearrangement links TRBV7-2 to TRBJ2-1; D might be TRBD1 or TRBD2, each matching 5 bases. Germline assignment: CDR1 SGHTA and CDR2 FQGNSA. CDR3 length: 17 residues. Here the CDR3 DNA reads TGTGTCAGCAGCCCCCGAGGGTCCAGGGCAACCTACAATGAGCAGTTCTTC. Translated, it gives CVSSPRGSRATYNEQFF.

This chain links TRBV11-1 with TRBJ2-2, with 8 bases matching TRBD2. This CDR3 contains 13 residues. Germline V gene data show CDR1 as SGHAT and CDR2 as FQDESV (reference sequence). Trimming took 4 bases from V and 7 from J; bases not matched to a gene: 2. CDR3: CASSWGLVGELFF. The CDR3 bases are TGTGCCAGCAGCTGGGGACTAGTCGGGGAGCTGTTTTTT.

The V call is TRBV7-3, the J call TRBJ2-1, with 9 bases that match TRBD2. The CDR3 is made up of 17 amino acids. Germline V gene sequence: CDR1 SGHTA, CDR2 FQGTGA. Germline trimming cut 1 base from V and 2 bases from J; bases unmatched to any gene: 6. The CDR3 is CASSLIGGTSPYNEQFF. CDR3 bases: TGTGCCAGCAGCTTAATTGGGGGGACTAGCCCCTACAATGAGCAGTTCTTC.

The rearrangement links TRBV18 to TRBJ2-5; TRBD2 agrees at 10 bases. Looked up from germline, CDR1 is KGHSH and CDR2 is LQKENI. This CDR3 has 15 residues. V shed 4 bases and J 4 bases; nucleotides not matched to a gene: 6. CDR3: CASSLGTSVGETQYF. DNA of the CDR3: TGTGCCAGCTCACTTGGGACTAGCGTAGGAGAGACCCAGTACTTC.

V usage is TRBV7-2 and J usage is TRBJ2-6, with D maybe TRBD1 (5 bases). This CDR3 is 17 amino acids long. The germline V and J ends were trimmed by 6 bases and 0 bases, with 15 bases remaining between them. Per germline, CDR1 SGHTA and CDR2 FQGNSA. CDR3 DNA: TGTGCCAGCAGTTATGGGGCGCCCGGCTCTGGGGCCAACGTCCTGACTTTC. Translated, it gives CASSYGAPGSGANVLTF.

This clonotype was seen at least ten times. The genes are TRBV20-1 and TRBJ2-1; D call uncertain. The CDR3 covers 11 residues. Trimming shortened V by 1 base and J by 10 bases, and 8 bases separated the two germline ends. Germline CDR1 DFQATT, CDR2 SNEGSKA (reference sequence). The chain's CDR3 is CSARADGEQFF. The DNA of the CDR3 is TGCAGTGCTAGAGCGGACGGAGAGCAGTTCTTC.

The chain links TRBV4-1 to TRBJ2-3; weak D call: TRBD1 (9 bases). CDR3 size: 22 residues. In germline, CDR1 is MGHRA, CDR2 YSYEKL. V was shortened by 4 bases and J by 0 bases, with 32 bases between the two germline ends. The CDR3 sequence: CASSLTRLTGGFGGGSTDTQYF. The CDR3 DNA sequence: TGCGCCAGCAGCCTAACCCGTCTAACAGGGGGCTTTGGCGGGGGGAGCACAGATACGCAGTATTTT.

V usage is TRBV7-9 and J usage is TRBJ2-6; 10 nucleotides match TRBD1. CDR3 length: 19 residues. J was trimmed by 0 bases and V by 3 bases; bases with no gene match: 8. The germline V gene encodes CDR1 SEHNR and CDR2 FQNEAQ (reference sequence). The CDR3 DNA reads TGTGCCAGCAGCTTTCGCCGGACAGGGGGGACCTCTGGGGCCAACGTCCTGACTTTC. It yields the protein CASSFRRTGGTSGANVLTF.

V gene TRBV12-3 or TRBV12-4 combines with J gene TRBJ1-2, with D hard to call. Deletions cut 1 base from V and 5 bases from J, with 8 bases between. The CDR3 contains 13 residues. The CDR3: CASSLEGLYGYTF. For the CDR3, the DNA is TGTGCCAGCAGTTTAGAAGGCCTATATGGCTACACCTTC.

The V call is TRBV7-2, the J call TRBJ1-2, with a weak D call TRBD1 (6 bases). Germline V gene data show CDR1 as SGHTA and CDR2 as FQGNSA. Deletions cut 5 bases from V and 0 bases from J, with 22 bases between. The length of the CDR3 is 18 residues. This CDR3 is CASSVTGTPRGANYGYTF. In nucleotides, the CDR3 is TGTGCCAGCAGCGTTACCGGGACACCCAGAGGAGCTAACTATGGCTACACCTTC.

The chain recombines TRBV7-2 with TRBJ2-7, with 7 bases matching TRBD2. V was pared by 5 bases and J by 7 bases, with 17 bases of the junction left unmatched. The CDR3 has 16 residues. From germline, CDR1 is SGHTA and CDR2 FQGNSA. The CDR3 region has the DNA TGTGCCAGCAGCCCACCTCCGGGACTACCCGGTAGGGAGCAGTACTTC. It yields the protein CASSPPPGLPGREQYF.

Here the CDR3 DNA reads TGTGCCAGCAGCTCCGGGCTGGCGCCTAAATCCTACGAGCAGTACTTC. It specifies CASSSGLAPKSYEQYF. The chain is built from TRBV11-3 and TRBJ2-7; D gene unclear. Per the germline V gene, CDR1 is SGHNT and CDR2 is YENEEA. Between the trimmed V and J ends, which lost 4 bases and 1 base, there was a span of 17 bases. This CDR3 spans 16 amino acids. Using reference TRBV11-3 and TRBJ2-7 for the parts outside the CDR3, the full variable domain is EAGVVQSPRYKIIEKKQPVAFWCNPISGHNTLYWYLQNLGQGPELLIRYENEEAVDDSQLPKDRFSAERLKGVDSTLKIQPAELGDSAVYLCASSSGLAPKSYEQYFGPGTRLTVT.

The J gene is TRBJ1-2, the V gene TRBV29-1; the D is unclear. Germline V gene lookup returns CDR1 SQVTM and CDR2 ANQGSEA. With 5 bases removed from V and 4 bases from J, the gap between germline ends came to 14 bases. This CDR3 is built from 13 residues. As DNA, the CDR3 is TGCAGCGTTATGACAAGCCTAGGCTATGGCTACACCTTC. This codes for CSVMTSLGYGYTF.